The clone carrying this T cell receptor beta chain was detected a few times. Assay used: immunoSEQ multiplex PCR; TCRdb lists only in-frame clones, some missing. The table has tens of thousands of clones, 91% seen once. These data are taken from a study of T cell changes during pregnancy in multiple sclerosis. CDR1 and CDR2 (germline): SGHAT, FQDESV (reference sequence). This CDR3 region has 15 residues. Trimming at V came to 5 bases and at J to 4 bases, leaving 9 bases not matched to a gene. The specimen was peripheral blood, collected after pregnancy. This sequence was found in a female donor in good health, enrolled as a control in a pregnancy study. This chain uses TRBV11-1 with TRBJ1-1; 8 bases fit TRBD1. The DNA for the CDR3 is TGTGCCAGCAGCGTAGGTAGACAGGGGAGCACTGAAGCTTTCTTT. Translating gives CASSVGRQGSTEAFF.